The 15 T cell receptor beta chains reported below all come from one sample, sequenced in a study of T cells after yellow fever vaccination. TCRdb independently ran MiXCR on the 5' RACE reads; one entry per CDR3 protein. The sample has about 510,000 distinct CDR3 sequences; around a fifth are singletons. Source: PBMCs, taken approximately 22 days after the first yellow fever vaccination. These receptor sequences come from a man younger than 35 who received the YFV17D yellow fever vaccine.

This clonotype was picked up a small number of times. V usage is TRBV29-1 and J usage is TRBJ2-1, with 8 bases identical to TRBD2. V lost 5 bases and J lost 8; bases outside the gene matches: 11. The CDR3 covers 14 residues. Germline V CDR1 and CDR2: SQVTM, ANQGSEA. The CDR3 here is CSVIAGRTMDEQFF. The CDR3 nucleotides read TGCAGCGTTATAGCGGGGAGGACTATGGATGAGCAGTTCTTC.

The chain has TRBV28 and TRBJ2-6; D unresolved. The CDR3 totals 20 residues. Germline CDR1 reads MDHEN; CDR2 reads SYDVKM. Deletions cut 6 bases from V and 0 bases from J, with 24 bases between. The CDR3 sequence: CASRSLVRTAPGSGANVLTF. In nucleotides, the CDR3 is TGTGCCAGCAGATCCCTGGTCAGGACGGCCCCCGGCTCTGGGGCCAACGTCCTGACTTTC.

This chain links TRBV12-3 or TRBV12-4 with TRBJ2-3; unclear D gene. Trimming took 1 base from V and 2 from J, leaving 4 bases between them. This CDR3 has 13 residues. The CDR3 coding sequence is TGTGCCAGCAGTTTAGACAACACAGATACGCAGTATTTT. Its translation: CASSLDNTDTQYF.

In this sample, this clonotype turned up a few times. The chain links TRBV20-1 to TRBJ2-3, with 7 bases lining up with TRBD2. The CDR3 is made up of 15 amino acids. The germline V gene has CDR1 DFQATT and CDR2 SNEGSKA (reference sequence). The ends lost 5 bases at V and 6 bases at J; junction bases unmatched: 14. The CDR3 sequence is CSALFRGVGFDTQYF. CDR3 nucleotides: TGCAGTGCTCTCTTTCGGGGGGTAGGATTCGATACGCAGTATTTT.

The rearrangement joins TRBV20-1 to TRBJ1-2; D not certain. Germline loops: CDR1 DFQATT, CDR2 SNEGSKA (reference sequence). The CDR3 extends over 10 amino acids. The V end lost 0 bases, the J end lost 10 bases, and 6 bases lay between the germline ends. DNA for the CDR3: TGCAGTGCTAGAGATGTTGTCTACACCTTC. It codes for CSARDVVYTF.

This clonotype occurred a few times. The gene calls are TRBV27 and TRBJ2-5, with 7 bases fitting TRBD1. The V and J ends lost 3 bases and 2 bases, in that order; junction bases with no gene match: 6. This CDR3 has 15 residues. Germline V gives CDR1 MNHEY, CDR2 SMNVEV (reference sequence). Here the CDR3 DNA reads TGTGCCAGCAGTTTCCACGCAGGGGGTCAAGAGACCCAGTACTTC. Amino acids: CASSFHAGGQETQYF.

The chain links TRBV12-3 or TRBV12-4 to TRBJ2-1, with 8 bases that match TRBD2. This CDR3 is built from 15 residues. Losses at the gene ends were 2 bases for V and 8 bases for J; bases not matched to a gene: 8. The DNA for the CDR3 is TGTGCCAGCAGTTTATGGTACGGGGGGGTTCATGAGCAGTTCTTC. It yields the protein CASSLWYGGVHEQFF.

This clonotype has just a few counts. The chain uses TRBV12-3 or TRBV12-4 and TRBJ2-1; D perhaps matches TRBD2 (5 bases). Deletions cut 3 bases from V and 3 bases from J, with 15 bases between. The length of the CDR3 is 16 residues. CDR3 region: CASSLVLGRIYNEQFF. The CDR3 DNA reads TGTGCCAGCAGTTTGGTACTAGGACGGATCTACAATGAGCAGTTCTTC.

In this sample, this clonotype turned up a few times. This chain joins TRBV14 and TRBJ2-7, with TRBD1 as a possible D gene (5 bases). The V gene lost 1 base and the J gene lost 5 bases, with 12 bases spanning the gap. Per germline, CDR1 SGHDN and CDR2 FVKESK. There are 14 residues in the CDR3. CDR3 DNA sequence: TGTGCCAGCAGCCAAGGGCAGGGCTGGGACGAGCAGTACTTC. Its protein is CASSQGQGWDEQYF.

The chain recombines TRBV5-6 with TRBJ1-2; no definite D call. V was shortened by 4 bases and J by 8 bases, with 12 bases between the two germline ends. The germline V gene has CDR1 SGHDT and CDR2 YYEEEE. The CDR3 sequence is 12 residues long. The CDR3 reads CASSGGVKGYTF. As DNA, the CDR3 is TGTGCCAGCAGCGGTGGGGTAAAGGGCTACACCTTC. Supplemented by reference TRBV5-6 and TRBJ1-2, the full variable domain reads DAGVTQSPTHLIKTRGQQVTLRCSPKSGHDTVSWYQQALGQGPQFIFQYYEEEERQRGNFPDRFSGHQFPNYSSELNVNALLLGDSALYLCASSGGVKGYTFGSGTRLTVV.

CDR3 sequence reads: CASSSAVNTEAFF. In DNA, the CDR3 is TGTGCCAGCAGTTCAGCAGTGAACACTGAAGCTTTCTTT. V usage is TRBV28 and J usage is TRBJ1-1; D not certain. Looked up from germline, CDR1 is MDHEN and CDR2 is SYDVKM. The CDR3 sequence is 13 residues long. V dropped 4 bases and J dropped 0 bases, with 6 bases sitting between them.

In this sample, this clonotype turned up a few times. The V gene is TRBV12-3 or TRBV12-4, the J gene TRBJ1-2, with TRBD1 matching 8 bases. This CDR3 spans 12 amino acids. V gave up 5 bases and J gave up 14 bases; unmatched junction bases: 10. CDR3 nucleotides: TGTGCCAGCAGTCCCGTCGACAGGGGAAAGACCTTC. Translation: CASSPVDRGKTF.

The rearrangement joins TRBV12-3 or TRBV12-4 to TRBJ1-1, with TRBD1 identical over 8 bases. This CDR3 comprises 14 residues. Trimming removed 6 bases from V and 3 bases from J; junction bases left unmatched: 6. CDR3 sequence: CASRRTGRDTEAFF. The DNA for the CDR3 is TGTGCCAGCAGACGGACAGGGCGGGACACTGAAGCTTTCTTT.

V is TRBV5-1 and J is TRBJ1-2, with D perhaps TRBD1 (6 bases). This CDR3 is 15 amino acids long. Germline CDR1 reads SGHRS; CDR2 reads YFSETQ. Deletions cut 0 bases from V and 8 bases from J, with 17 bases between. CDR3 nucleotides: TGCGCCAGCAGCTTGGCCGGGGGACACTCTAAAGGCTACACCTTC. Translating gives CASSLAGGHSKGYTF.

CDR3 sequence: CASSHETLNTGELFF. DNA for the CDR3: TGTGCCAGCAGTCACGAGACACTGAACACCGGGGAGCTGTTTTTT. This chain connects TRBV2 to TRBJ2-2, with D hard to call. The V end was cut by 5 bases, the J end by 1 base, with 11 bases between. The CDR3 is made up of 15 amino acids. Germline V gene data show CDR1 as SNHLY and CDR2 as FYNNEI.